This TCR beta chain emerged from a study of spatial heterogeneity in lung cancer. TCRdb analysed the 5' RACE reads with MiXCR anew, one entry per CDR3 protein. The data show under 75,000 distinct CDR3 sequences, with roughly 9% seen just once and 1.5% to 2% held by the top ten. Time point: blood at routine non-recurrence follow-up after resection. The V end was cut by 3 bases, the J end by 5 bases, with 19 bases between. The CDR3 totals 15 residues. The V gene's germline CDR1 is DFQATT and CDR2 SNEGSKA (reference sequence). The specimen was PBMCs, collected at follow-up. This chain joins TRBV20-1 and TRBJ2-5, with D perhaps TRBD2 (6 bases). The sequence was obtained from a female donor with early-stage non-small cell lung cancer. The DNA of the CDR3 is TGCAGTGCTAGGCTGGCGGGAAGGCCGGGGGAGACCCAGTACTTC. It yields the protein CSARLAGRPGETQYF.